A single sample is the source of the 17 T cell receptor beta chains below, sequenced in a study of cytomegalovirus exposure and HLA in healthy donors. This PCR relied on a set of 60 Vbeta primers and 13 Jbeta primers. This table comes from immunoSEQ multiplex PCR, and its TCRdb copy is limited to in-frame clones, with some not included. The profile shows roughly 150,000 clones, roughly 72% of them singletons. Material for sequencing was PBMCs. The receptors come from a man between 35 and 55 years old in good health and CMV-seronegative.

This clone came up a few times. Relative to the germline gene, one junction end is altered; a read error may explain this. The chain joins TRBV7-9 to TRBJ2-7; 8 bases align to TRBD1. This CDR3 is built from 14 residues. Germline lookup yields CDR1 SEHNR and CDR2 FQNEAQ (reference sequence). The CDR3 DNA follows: TGTTCCAGCAGCCTGGGACAGGCGGCCTACGAGCAGTACTTC. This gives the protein CSSSLGQAAYEQYF.

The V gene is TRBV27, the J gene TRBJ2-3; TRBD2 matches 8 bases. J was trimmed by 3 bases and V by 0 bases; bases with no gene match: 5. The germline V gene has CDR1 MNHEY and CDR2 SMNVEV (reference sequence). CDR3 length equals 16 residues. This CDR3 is CASSLSPGGPTDTQYF. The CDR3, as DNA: TGTGCCAGCAGTTTATCTCCGGGAGGGCCAACAGATACGCAGTATTTT.

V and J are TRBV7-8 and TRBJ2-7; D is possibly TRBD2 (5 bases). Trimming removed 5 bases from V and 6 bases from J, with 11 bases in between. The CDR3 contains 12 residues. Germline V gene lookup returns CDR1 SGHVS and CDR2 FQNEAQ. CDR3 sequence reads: CASSPAGAEQYV. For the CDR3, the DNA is TGTGCCAGCAGCCCCGCGGGTGCCGAGCAGTACGTC.

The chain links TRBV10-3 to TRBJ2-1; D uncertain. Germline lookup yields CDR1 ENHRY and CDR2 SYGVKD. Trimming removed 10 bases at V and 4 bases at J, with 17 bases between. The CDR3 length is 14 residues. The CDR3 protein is CASRQEMDYNEQFF. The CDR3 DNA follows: TGTGCCAGTCGTCAGGAAATGGATTACAATGAGCAGTTCTTC.

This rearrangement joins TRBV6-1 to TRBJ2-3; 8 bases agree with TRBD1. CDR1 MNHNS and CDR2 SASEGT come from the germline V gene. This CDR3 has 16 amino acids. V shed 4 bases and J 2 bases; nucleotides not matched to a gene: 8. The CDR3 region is CASSARQGPHTDTQYF. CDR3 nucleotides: TGTGCCAGCAGTGCCAGACAGGGGCCCCACACAGATACGCAGTATTTT.

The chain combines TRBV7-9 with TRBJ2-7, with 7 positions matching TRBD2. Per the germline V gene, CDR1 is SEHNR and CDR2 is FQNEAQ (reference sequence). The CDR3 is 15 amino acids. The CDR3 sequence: CSSSAGTTSSYEQYV. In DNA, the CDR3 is TGTTCCAGCAGCGCCGGGACTACAAGCTCCTACGAGCAGTACGTC.

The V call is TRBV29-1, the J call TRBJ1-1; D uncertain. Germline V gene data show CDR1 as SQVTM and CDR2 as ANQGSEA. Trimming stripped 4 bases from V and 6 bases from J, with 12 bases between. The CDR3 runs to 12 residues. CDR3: CSVGEGRPEAFF. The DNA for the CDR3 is TGCAGCGTTGGTGAAGGGAGGCCTGAAGCTTTCTTT.

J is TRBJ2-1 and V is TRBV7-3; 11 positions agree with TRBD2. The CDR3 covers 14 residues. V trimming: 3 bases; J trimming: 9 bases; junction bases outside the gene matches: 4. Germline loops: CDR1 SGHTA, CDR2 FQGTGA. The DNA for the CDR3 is TGTGCCAGCAGCTTGAGACTAGCGGGAACTGAGCAGTTCTTC. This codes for CASSLRLAGTEQFF.

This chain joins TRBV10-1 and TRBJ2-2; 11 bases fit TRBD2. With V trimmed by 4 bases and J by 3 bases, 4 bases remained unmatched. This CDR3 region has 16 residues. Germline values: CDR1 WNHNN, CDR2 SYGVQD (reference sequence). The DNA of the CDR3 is TGCGCCAGCAGTGCACTAGCGGGAGTGGACACCGGGGAGCTGTTTTTT. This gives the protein CASSALAGVDTGELFF.

CDR3 DNA: TGTGCCAGCAGTTATGGACAGGGGGCATACTACGAGCAGTACGTC. Protein: CASSYGQGAYYEQYV. The genes are TRBV7-9 and TRBJ2-7; 11 nucleotides line up with TRBD1. The CDR3 extends over 15 amino acids. V lost 6 bases and J lost 3; bases outside the gene matches: 7. Germline CDR1 reads SEHNR; CDR2 reads FQNEAQ (reference sequence).

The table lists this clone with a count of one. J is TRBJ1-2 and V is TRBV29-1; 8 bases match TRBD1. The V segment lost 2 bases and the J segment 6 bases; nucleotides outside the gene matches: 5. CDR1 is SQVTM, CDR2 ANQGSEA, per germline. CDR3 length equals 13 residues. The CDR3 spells CSVELQGAHGYTF. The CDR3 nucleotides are TGCAGCGTTGAACTCCAGGGGGCTCATGGCTACACCTTC.

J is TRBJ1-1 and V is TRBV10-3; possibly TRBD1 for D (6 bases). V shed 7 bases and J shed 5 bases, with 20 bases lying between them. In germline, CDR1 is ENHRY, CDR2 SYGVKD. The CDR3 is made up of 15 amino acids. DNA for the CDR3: TGTGCCATCAACAACGGGGGGCCTAGGGAGACTGAAGCTTTCTTT. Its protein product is CAINNGGPRETEAFF.

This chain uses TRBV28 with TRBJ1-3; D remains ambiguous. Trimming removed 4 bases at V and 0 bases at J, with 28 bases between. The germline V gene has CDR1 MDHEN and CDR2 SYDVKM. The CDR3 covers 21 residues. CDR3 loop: CASSWLNLAGGRGISGNTIYF. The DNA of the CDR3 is TGTGCCAGCAGTTGGTTGAATCTAGCGGGCGGCCGAGGTATCTCTGGAAACACCATATATTTT.

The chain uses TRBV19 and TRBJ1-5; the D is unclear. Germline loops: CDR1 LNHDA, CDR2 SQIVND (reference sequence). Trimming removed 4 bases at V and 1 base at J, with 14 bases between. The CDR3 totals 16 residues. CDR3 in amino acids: CASSTRVTGSNQPQHF. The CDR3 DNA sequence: TGTGCCAGTAGTACCCGCGTCACGGGGAGCAATCAGCCCCAGCATTTT.

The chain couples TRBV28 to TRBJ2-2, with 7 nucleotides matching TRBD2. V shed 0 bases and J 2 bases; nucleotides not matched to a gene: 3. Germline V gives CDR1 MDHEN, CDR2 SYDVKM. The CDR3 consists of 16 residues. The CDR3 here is CASSLWGTTNTGELFF. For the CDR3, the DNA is TGTGCCAGCAGTTTATGGGGGACTACAAACACCGGGGAGCTGTTTTTT.

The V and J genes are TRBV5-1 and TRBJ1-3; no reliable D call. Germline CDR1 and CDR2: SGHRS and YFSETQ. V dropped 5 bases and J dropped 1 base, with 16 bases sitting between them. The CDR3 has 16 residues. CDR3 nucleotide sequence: TGCGCCAGCAGAGACCCGGCCAGGCCTTCTGGAAACACCATATATTTT. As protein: CASRDPARPSGNTIYF.

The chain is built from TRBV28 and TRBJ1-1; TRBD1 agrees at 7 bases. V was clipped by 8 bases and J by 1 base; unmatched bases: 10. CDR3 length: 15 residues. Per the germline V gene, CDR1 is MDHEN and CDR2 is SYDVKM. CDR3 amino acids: CASGNRGNGNTEAFF. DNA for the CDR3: TGTGCCAGCGGGAACAGGGGAAATGGGAACACTGAAGCTTTCTTT.